Below, one T cell receptor beta chain is given with its context. The sample is drawn from a study of OX40 agonist ivuxolimab in advanced cancers. The data were produced by immunoSEQ multiplex PCR, yet TCRdb's version contains in-frame clones alone and is incomplete. The table lists about 46,000 clones, approximately 91% of them singletons. Germline assignment: CDR1 SGHRS and CDR2 YFSETQ. The length of the CDR3 is 14 residues. V lost 0 bases to trimming and J lost 6 bases, with 12 bases between them. The receptor was isolated from an adult with an advanced solid tumor such as melanoma, head and neck, liver or kidney cancer. The sample was CD4+ or CD8+ T cells sorted from blood, taken in a trial of the OX40 agonist ivuxolimab. The V and J genes are TRBV5-1 and TRBJ1-1; D call uncertain. CDR3 sequence (DNA): TGCGCCAGCAGCTTGGGTTTCGCGTACCCTGAAGCTTTCTTT. Translated, it gives CASSLGFAYPEAFF.